These 15 T cell receptor beta chains originate from one sample sequenced in a study of blood T cell repertoires in COVID-19. Produced via immunoSEQ multiplex PCR; TCRdb's table is partial and in-frame only. The repertoire holds over 200,000 clones, 88% seen once, with less than 3% in the top ten. Sequenced material: peripheral blood. The receptors here all came from a woman in her fifties or sixties with acute or convalescent COVID-19.

The chain carries TRBV3-1 (or the pseudogene TRBV3-2) and TRBJ1-6, with D maybe TRBD1 (5 bases). CDR3 size: 14 residues. Per the germline V gene, CDR1 is LGHDT and CDR2 is YNNKEL (reference sequence). Trimming left V 4 bases short and J 9 bases short, with 13 bases between. The CDR3 protein is CASSPDLTGSPLHF. CDR3 coding DNA: TGTGCCAGCAGCCCGGACCTTACAGGTTCACCCCTCCACTTT.

The chain joins TRBV9 to TRBJ2-7, with 7 bases identical to TRBD1. Germline V gives CDR1 SGDLS, CDR2 YYNGEE. V trimming: 0 bases; J trimming: 2 bases; junction bases outside the gene matches: 2. The CDR3 runs to 14 residues. CDR3 region: CASSVGQGTYEQYF. The CDR3 coding sequence is TGTGCCAGCAGCGTAGGACAGGGTACCTACGAGCAGTACTTC.

This chain uses TRBV30 with TRBJ2-1; D is perhaps TRBD2 (6 bases). V was trimmed by 2 bases and J by 2 bases, leaving 19 bases between them. The CDR3 contains 17 residues. Germline V lookup: CDR1 GTSNPN, CDR2 SVGIG (reference sequence). CDR3 DNA sequence: TGTGCCTGGAGTCCCCCCCCTACTAGCCCGGCCTACAATGAGCAGTTCTTC. Encoded protein: CAWSPPPTSPAYNEQFF.

This clone occurred once. The chain employs TRBV7-2 and TRBJ2-7, with 8 bases identical to TRBD1. After removal of 5 bases from V and 3 bases from J, the junction contained 6 bases not matched to a gene. The CDR3 totals 14 residues. Germline CDR1 is SGHTA and CDR2 is FQGNSA. The CDR3 spells CASSAPGQVYEQYF. The CDR3 DNA sequence: TGTGCCAGCAGCGCGCCGGGACAGGTCTACGAGCAGTACTTC.

The genes are TRBV24-1 and TRBJ2-3, with TRBD2 as a possible D gene (5 bases). Trimming took off 11 bases at V and 4 bases at J, with 9 bases between the two ends. Germline V gives CDR1 KGHDR, CDR2 SFDVKD. The CDR3 consists of 11 residues. CDR3 nucleotides: TGTGCCAACCCGAGGGCAGATACGCAGTATTTT. Translation gives CANPRADTQYF.

This clone has only a few counts. J is TRBJ2-7 and V is TRBV24-1; TRBD2 matches at 7 bases. The CDR3 covers 13 residues. Per the germline V gene, CDR1 is KGHDR and CDR2 is SFDVKD. V lost 4 bases to trimming and J lost 4 bases; unmatched junction nucleotides: 3. The CDR3 DNA is TGTGCCACCAGTGACCCCGGGGGGTACGAGCAGTACTTC. Its translation: CATSDPGGYEQYF.

V and J are TRBV9 and TRBJ1-1; 9 bases fit TRBD1. With 0 bases clipped from V and 4 bases from J, the junction kept 7 bases outside the gene matches. Germline assignment: CDR1 SGDLS and CDR2 YYNGEE. This CDR3 is 16 amino acids long. The CDR3 DNA reads TGTGCCAGCAGCGTAGTAGGGGACAGGGTGGGCACTGAAGCTTTCTTT. This gives the protein CASSVVGDRVGTEAFF. Complete variable domain (other parts from reference TRBV9 and TRBJ1-1): DSGVTQTPKHLITATGQRVTLRCSPRSGDLSVYWYQQSLDQGLQFLIQYYNGEERAKGNILERFSAQQFPDLHSELNLSSLELGDSALYFCASSVVGDRVGTEAFFGQGTRLTVV.

The chain employs TRBV18 and TRBJ2-2, with 14 nucleotides matching TRBD2. V shed 3 bases, J shed 6 bases, and the junction held 6 bases outside the gene matches. The germline gives CDR1 KGHSH, CDR2 LQKENI. The length of the CDR3 is 17 residues. CDR3 sequence reads: CASSPGLAGDGSGELFF. The CDR3 coding sequence is TGTGCCAGCTCACCGGGACTAGCGGGAGATGGTTCCGGGGAGCTGTTTTTT.

The DNA of the CDR3 is TGCGCCAGCAGCCCCACTAGCGGGAGCCCCAATGAGCAGTTCTTC. Translation gives CASSPTSGSPNEQFF. V usage is TRBV5-1 and J usage is TRBJ2-1; 11 nucleotides align to TRBD2. The CDR3 covers 15 residues. Germline V gene data show CDR1 as SGHRS and CDR2 as YFSETQ. J gave up 6 bases and V 4 bases, and 6 bases lay outside the gene matches. Looking up the rest from reference TRBV5-1 and TRBJ2-1 gives the full variable domain: KAGVTQTPRYLIKTRGQQVTLSCSPISGHRSVSWYQQTPGQGLQFLFEYFSETQRNKGNFPGRFSGRQFSNSRSEMNVSTLELGDSALYLCASSPTSGSPNEQFFGPGTRLTVL.

The chain combines TRBV3-1 (or the pseudogene TRBV3-2) with TRBJ2-7; D gene ambiguous. The CDR3 totals 14 residues. The germline V gene has CDR1 LGHDT and CDR2 YNNKEL (reference sequence). The V end was cut by 1 base, the J end by 4 bases, with 11 bases between. CDR3 DNA sequence: TGTGCCAGCAGCCAAGCGATGGAGTTTTACGAGCAGTACTTC. Protein product: CASSQAMEFYEQYF.

The chain combines TRBV28 with TRBJ2-3; weak D call: TRBD2 (5 bases). The CDR3 length is 13 residues. The germline CDR1 and CDR2 sequences are MDHEN and SYDVKM. V lost 7 bases and J lost 9, with 17 bases in between. As DNA, the CDR3 is TGTGCCAGCACCAACCTACTAGTTGGCACGCAGTATTTT. As protein: CASTNLLVGTQYF. Combining the CDR3 with reference TRBV28 and TRBJ2-3 gives the whole variable domain DVKVTQSSRYLVKRTGEKVFLECVQDMDHENMFWYRQDPGLGLRLIYFSYDVKMKEKGDIPEGYSVSREKKERFSLILESASTNQTSMYLCASTNLLVGTQYFGPGTRLTVL.

This clone was counted once. V and J are TRBV7-2 and TRBJ2-3, with 10 bases matching TRBD2. The CDR3 runs 16 residues. Germline-derived CDR1 and CDR2 are SGHTA and FQGNSA. The trim removed 5 bases at V and 3 bases at J, leaving 8 bases unmatched. CDR3 sequence: CASSLASGRKTDTQYF. CDR3 DNA sequence: TGTGCCAGCAGCCTGGCTAGCGGGAGAAAGACAGATACGCAGTATTTT.

The rearrangement links TRBV24-1 to TRBJ2-2; 9 bases are a match to TRBD2. CDR3 length: 16 amino acids. The ends lost 1 base at V and 3 bases at J; junction bases unmatched: 2. The germline V gene encodes CDR1 KGHDR and CDR2 SFDVKD. This CDR3 is CATSDLKRGDTGELFF. CDR3 nucleotide sequence: TGTGCCACCAGTGATTTAAAGCGGGGGGACACCGGGGAGCTGTTTTTT.

The rearrangement links TRBV25-1 to TRBJ1-1; D is undetermined. The V gene lost 6 bases and the J gene lost 4 bases, with 15 bases spanning the gap. Per germline, CDR1 MGHDK and CDR2 SYGVNS. The CDR3 sequence is 14 residues long. DNA of the CDR3: TGTGCCAGCAGGGATGAGAGGCGGAGCACTGAAGCTTTCTTT. It is translated as CASRDERRSTEAFF.

In regard to this clone: Other DNA sequences in this sample translate to the same CDR3. The chain couples TRBV18 to TRBJ2-1, with a weak D call TRBD2 (6 bases). In germline, CDR1 is KGHSH, CDR2 LQKENI. This CDR3 spans 12 amino acids. The V end was cut by 3 bases, the J end by 6 bases, with 6 bases between. In DNA, the CDR3 is TGTGCCAGCTCACCCGGGGGCAATGAGCAGTTCTTC. Protein sequence: CASSPGGNEQFF.